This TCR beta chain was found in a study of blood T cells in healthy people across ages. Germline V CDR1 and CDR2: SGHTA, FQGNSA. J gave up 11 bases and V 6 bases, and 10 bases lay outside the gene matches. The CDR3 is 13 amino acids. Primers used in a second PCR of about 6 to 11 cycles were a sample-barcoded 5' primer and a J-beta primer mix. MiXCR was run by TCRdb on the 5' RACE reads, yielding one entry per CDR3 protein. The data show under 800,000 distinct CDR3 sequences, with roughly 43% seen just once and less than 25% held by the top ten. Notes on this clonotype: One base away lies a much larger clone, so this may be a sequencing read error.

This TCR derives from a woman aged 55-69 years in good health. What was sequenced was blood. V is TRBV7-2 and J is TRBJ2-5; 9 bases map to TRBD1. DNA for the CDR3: TGTGCCAGCAGAGACAGGGGGGGCAATGAGCAGTACTTC. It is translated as CASRDRGGNEQYF.